This T cell receptor (beta chain) appears in the sequencing data of a study of T cells in Graves' hyperthyroidism and ophthalmopathy. Findings and caveats of the study: Before onset, by a median of around 6.4 months, the model predicted ophthalmopathy.

The authors obtained PBMCs from over 7.5 ml of fresh peripheral blood. The CDR3 runs 15 residues. The ends were cut back, 4 bases at V and 3 bases at J, with 13 bases in the middle. CDR1 is LNHDA, CDR2 SQIVND, per germline (reference sequence). Amplified TCR beta CDR3 regions derived from RNA transcripts. Using the HTBI primer set, a first-round RT-PCR was run on the TCR CDR3. TCRdb re-analysed the multiplex PCR reads in MiXCR, keeping a single row per CDR3 protein. The sample comprises hundreds of thousands of distinct CDR3 sequences, 14% to 15% of which are singletons, and 13% rests with the top ten. As to this clonotype: Its antigen is currently unknown.

This chain links TRBV19 with TRBJ1-5; unclear D gene. The TCR comes from a man aged 18 to 29 with Graves' ophthalmopathy. The sequencing sample was made of blood. CDR3 bases: TGTGCCAGTAGTAGGGGAAAGAGCTCCAATCAGCCCCAGCATTTT. It specifies CASSRGKSSNQPQHF.